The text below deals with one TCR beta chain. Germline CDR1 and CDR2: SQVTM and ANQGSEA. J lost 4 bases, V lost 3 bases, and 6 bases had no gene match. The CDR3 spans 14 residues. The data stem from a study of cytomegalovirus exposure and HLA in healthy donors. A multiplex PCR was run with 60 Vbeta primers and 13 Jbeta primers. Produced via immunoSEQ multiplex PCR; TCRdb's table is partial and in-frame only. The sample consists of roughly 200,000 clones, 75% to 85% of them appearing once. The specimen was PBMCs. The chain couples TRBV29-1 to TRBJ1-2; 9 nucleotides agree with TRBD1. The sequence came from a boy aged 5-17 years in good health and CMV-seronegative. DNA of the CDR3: TGCAGCGTTGAGCGGACAGGGGAATTCTATGGCTACACCTTC. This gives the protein CSVERTGEFYGYTF.